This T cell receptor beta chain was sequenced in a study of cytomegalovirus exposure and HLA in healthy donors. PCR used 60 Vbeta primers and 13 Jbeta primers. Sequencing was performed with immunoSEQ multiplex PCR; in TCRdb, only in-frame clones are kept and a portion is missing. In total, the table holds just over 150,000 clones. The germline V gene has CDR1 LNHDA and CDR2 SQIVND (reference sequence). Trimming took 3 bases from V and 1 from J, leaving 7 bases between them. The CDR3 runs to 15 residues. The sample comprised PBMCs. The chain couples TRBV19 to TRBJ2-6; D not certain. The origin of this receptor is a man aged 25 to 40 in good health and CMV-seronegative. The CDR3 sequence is CASSILRSGANVLTF. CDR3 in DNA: TGTGCCAGTAGTATTCTGAGATCTGGGGCCAACGTCCTGACTTTC.